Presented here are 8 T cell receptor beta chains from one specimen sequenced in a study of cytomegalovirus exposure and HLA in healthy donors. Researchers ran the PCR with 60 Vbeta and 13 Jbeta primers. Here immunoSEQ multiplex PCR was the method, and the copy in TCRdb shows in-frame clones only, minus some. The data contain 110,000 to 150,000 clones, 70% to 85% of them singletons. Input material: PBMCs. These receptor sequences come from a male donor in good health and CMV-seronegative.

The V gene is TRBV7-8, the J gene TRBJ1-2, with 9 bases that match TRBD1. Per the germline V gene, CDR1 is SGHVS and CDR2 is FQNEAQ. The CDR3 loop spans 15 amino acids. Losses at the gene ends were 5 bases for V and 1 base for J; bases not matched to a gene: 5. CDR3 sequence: CASSTPDRGNYGYTF. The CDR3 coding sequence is TGTGCCAGCAGCACCCCGGACAGGGGTAACTATGGCTACACCTTC.

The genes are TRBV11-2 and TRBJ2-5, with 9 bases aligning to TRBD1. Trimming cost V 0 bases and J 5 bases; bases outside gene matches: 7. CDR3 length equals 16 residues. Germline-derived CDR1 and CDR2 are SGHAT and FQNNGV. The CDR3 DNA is TGTGCCAGCAGCTTAGAACTGGGACAGGGTGTTGAGACCCAGTACTTC. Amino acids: CASSLELGQGVETQYF. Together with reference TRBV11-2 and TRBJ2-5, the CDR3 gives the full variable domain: EAGVAQSPRYKIIEKRQSVAFWCNPISGHATLYWYQQILGQGPKLLIQFQNNGVVDDSQLPKDRFSAERLKGVDSTLKIQPAKLEDSAVYLCASSLELGQGVETQYFGPGTRLLVL.

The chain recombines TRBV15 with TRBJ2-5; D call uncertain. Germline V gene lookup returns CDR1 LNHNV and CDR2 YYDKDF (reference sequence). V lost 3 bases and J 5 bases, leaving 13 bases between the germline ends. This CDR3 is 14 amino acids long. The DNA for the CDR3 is TGTGCCACCAGCAGTAAACAGCTCCTGGAGACCCAGTACTTC. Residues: CATSSKQLLETQYF. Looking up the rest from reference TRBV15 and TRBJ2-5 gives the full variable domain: DAMVIQNPRYQVTQFGKPVTLSCSQTLNHNVMYWYQQKSSQAPKLLFHYYDKDFNNEADTPDNFQSRRPNTSFCFLDIRSPGLGDTAMYLCATSSKQLLETQYFGPGTRLLVL.

CDR3 in DNA: TGTGCCAGCAGGAGTGCTGTAGAACCCAACTATGGCTACACCTTC. The encoded protein is CASRSAVEPNYGYTF. This chain joins TRBV11-3 and TRBJ1-2; no definite D call. CDR3 length equals 15 residues. Germline V gene sequence: CDR1 SGHNT, CDR2 YENEEA. V shed 6 bases and J shed 2 bases, with 16 bases lying between them.

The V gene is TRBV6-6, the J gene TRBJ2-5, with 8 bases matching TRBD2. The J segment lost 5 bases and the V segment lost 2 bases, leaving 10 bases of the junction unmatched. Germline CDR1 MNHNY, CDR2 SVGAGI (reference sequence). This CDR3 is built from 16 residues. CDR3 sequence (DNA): TGTGCCAGCAGTTACCAGTCTACGGGGGGGCTGGAGACCCAGTACTTC. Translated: CASSYQSTGGLETQYF.

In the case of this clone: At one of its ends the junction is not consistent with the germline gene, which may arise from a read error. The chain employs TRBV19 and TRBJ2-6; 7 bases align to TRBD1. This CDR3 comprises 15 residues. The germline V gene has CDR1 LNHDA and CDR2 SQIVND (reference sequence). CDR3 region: CASSVRGNGANVPTF. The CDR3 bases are TGTGCCAGTAGCGTCAGGGGGAACGGGGCCAACGTCCCGACTTTC.

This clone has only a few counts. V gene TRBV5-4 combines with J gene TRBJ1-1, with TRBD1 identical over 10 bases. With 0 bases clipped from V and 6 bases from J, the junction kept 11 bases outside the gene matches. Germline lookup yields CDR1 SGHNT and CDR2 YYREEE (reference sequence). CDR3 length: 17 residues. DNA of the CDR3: TGTGCCAGCAGCTTGGCCGAATTGGGGGGACAGGGGCCTGAAGCTTTCTTT. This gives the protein CASSLAELGGQGPEAFF.

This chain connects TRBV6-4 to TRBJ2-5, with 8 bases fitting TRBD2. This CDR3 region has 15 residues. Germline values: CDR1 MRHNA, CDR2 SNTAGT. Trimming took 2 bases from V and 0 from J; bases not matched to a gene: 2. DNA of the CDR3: TGTGCCAGCAGTGACAGTAGCGGGGACCAAGAGACCCAGTACTTC. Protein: CASSDSSGDQETQYF.